This T cell receptor (beta chain) was profiled in a study of blood T cell repertoires in COVID-19. Looking at the study overall: COVID-19 samples, acute and convalescent, were from the United States, Italy and Spain. The cDNA or gDNA used as material had been derived from T cells, B-cell-depleted T cells, or PBMCs.

Trimming at V came to 0 bases and at J to 3 bases, leaving 7 bases not matched to a gene. Germline V gene data show CDR1 as LNHNV and CDR2 as YYDKDF (reference sequence). This CDR3 region has 19 residues. Original data processing: Amplifying reference gene primers gave estimates of nucleated cell counts. Clones were read by immunoSEQ multiplex PCR, and TCRdb kept only the in-frame ones, dropping some. V and J calls and clone size are given by that table; D and trimming were obtained from the DNA. The data hold fewer than 200,000 clones, with about 80% observed a single time. Material for sequencing was peripheral blood. The receptor was derived from a woman older than 75 with acute or convalescent COVID-19. V and J are TRBV15 and TRBJ2-2, with 13 nucleotides matching TRBD2. The CDR3 DNA is TGTGCCACCAGCAGAGATTTAGGACTAGCGGGAGCGGACACCGGGGAGCTGTTTTTT. Its translation is CATSRDLGLAGADTGELFF.